This T cell receptor beta chain was identified during a study of CD49a tissue-resident CD8 T cells in human skin (dated by TCRdb to 2016 to 2017). The study in broad terms: Tissue-resident memory CD8+ T cell subsets in human skin, defined by CD49a, CD69 and CD103 expression, were examined in the study.

The table lists this clone with a few counts. Its antigen is still unknown. Base-call qualities are not available, and no considerably larger clone is one nucleotide away. CDR1 and CDR2 are read off the germline V gene as MDHEN and SYDVKM. The CDR3, cysteine through phenylalanine, is 15 amino acids long. The DNA shown is the 45-base CDR3, in frame from base 1. Relative to germline, V is 7 bases shorter and J is 3 bases shorter, with 16 bases between their ends. The library was generated by the immunoSEQ multiplex PCR assay. The study's own analysis went as follows. Across the sorted blood, dermal and epidermal CD8+ T cell populations, TCR V beta family usage frequencies were compared. The table was pulled from immuneACCESS by TCRdb, which kept in-frame rearrangements only. Such tables lose some clones; where checked, under half of the loss comes from unresolved V genes, and the rest has no known cause. The V and J calls and clone size are taken from that table; D and trimming were inferred from the DNA. The table for this sample lists a few hundred clones; 73% of them were counted only once. The ten most abundant clones make up 20% to 30% of the sample.

For about 5 healthy donors, sorted CD8+ T cells taken from blood, dermis and epidermis had their TCR beta CDR3 regions analysed. Both blood and skin samples were provided by each TCR-sequenced donor, and all TCR-sequenced donors were healthy individuals. Before TCR beta sequencing, CD8+ T cell populations were isolated by sorting. Before T cells were analysed, skin was separated into dermal and epidermal compartments. The sample taken for sequencing was CD103- CD8+ T cells sorted from skin dermis. The receptor chain draws on TRBV28 and TRBJ1-5; tentative D gene TRBD1, with 6 bases matching. This TCR derives from a human donor in good health. The encoded CDR3 is CASTPVGANNQPQHF. The sequenced DNA: TGTGCCAGCACCCCGGTGGGGGCGAACAATCAGCCCCAGCATTTT.